A selection of T cell receptor beta chains follows, all from one sample in a study of identifying expanded T cells in peripheral blood. The protocol was immunoSEQ multiplex PCR, while the TCRdb copy is restricted to in-frame clones and leaves out a portion. The sample consists of 120,000 or so clones, approximately 84% of them appearing once. Material for sequencing was blood. The receptors originated from a person aged 18 to 75 in good health. Both conserved end residues are part of each CDR3. A D gene is named only where the DNA matches it firmly. For some rows the clone size is stated as once, few or many, or as a class when expanded; others skip it.

TRBV7-9	TRBJ1-6	-	-	TGTGCCAGCAGCTTAGGGGACTATAATTCACCCCTCCACTTT	CASSLGDYNSPLHF
TRBV7-9	TRBJ1-1	-	once	TGTGCCAGCAGCTTAGGACGGAGAAACACTGAAGCTTTCTTT	CASSLGRRNTEAFF
TRBV5-1	TRBJ1-4	-	-	TGCGCCAGCAGCTTGGGTCCCGGGACTGAAAAACTGTTTTTT	CASSLGPGTEKLFF
TRBV2	TRBJ2-3	-	-	TGTGCCAGCGGCGACAGTATCTCTAGCACAGATACGCAGTATTTT	CASGDSISSTDTQYF
TRBV13	TRBJ2-7	TRBD1	-	TGTGCCAGCAGCGACACCCCGACAGGGGCATACGAGCAGTACTTC	CASSDTPTGAYEQYF
TRBV25-1	TRBJ1-2	TRBD1	-	TGTGCCAGCAGTGAACCGACAGGGGGGTTAGGCTACACCTTC	CASSEPTGGLGYTF
TRBV6-4	TRBJ2-1	-	-	TGTGCCAGCAGTGAAGGGAGAGGCAATGAGCAGTTCTTC	CASSEGRGNEQFF
TRBV6-4	TRBJ1-5	-	-	TGTGCCAGCAGCCTAGAGGAGGGTCAGCCCCAGCATTTT	CASSLEEGQPQHF
TRBV18	TRBJ2-7	-	once	TGTGCCAGCTCACCCAACAGACTTGGGATCTTCGAGCAGTACTTC	CASSPNRLGIFEQYF
TRBV25-1	TRBJ2-2	-	once	TGTGCCAGCAGTTCCGTTGTGCACACCGGGGAGCTGTTTTTT	CASSSVVHTGELFF
TRBV6-1	TRBJ1-1	-	-	TGTGCCAGCAGTGAAAGGTACAGTGAAGCTTTCTTT	CASSERYSEAFF
TRBV5-6	TRBJ1-1	-	-	TGTGCCAGCAGCTTGGAATATATGGGCACTGAAGCTTTCTTT	CASSLEYMGTEAFF
TRBV7-9	TRBJ2-2	-	once	TGTGCCAGCAAACTTTCGGCCCAGGCGGAGAAGCTGTTTTTT	CASKLSAQAEKLFF
TRBV6-5	TRBJ2-7	-	-	TGTGCCAGCAGCCGAGAGCAACCCTACGAGCAGTACTTC	CASSREQPYEQYF
TRBV5-4	TRBJ2-7	TRBD1	-	TGTGCCAGCAACGCCGACCGGGACAGGGAAGCCTACGAGCAGTACTTC	CASNADRDREAYEQYF
TRBV4-3	TRBJ2-7	TRBD1	-	TGCGCCAGCAGCCCGCTCGGGACAGTCTCCGAGCAGTACTTC	CASSPLGTVSEQYF
TRBV5-1	TRBJ2-6	-	-	TGCGCCAGCGCCCCAAGTATCTCTGGGGCCAACGTCCTGACTTTC	CASAPSISGANVLTF
TRBV27	TRBJ2-3	-	-	TGTGCCAGCAGTTTATTGGAGCACGATAATACGCAGTATTTT	CASSLLEHDNTQYF
TRBV29-1	TRBJ2-7	-	-	TGCAGCGTTGAAGGGAACGACGTAAGCTCCTACGAGCAGTACTTC	CSVEGNDVSSYEQYF
TRBV7-9	TRBJ2-1	TRBD2	-	TGTGCCAGCAGCCCGTCGAGGTTGGCGGGGGATAACAATGAGCAGTTCTTC	CASSPSRLAGDNNEQFF
TRBV6-1	TRBJ2-7	-	once	TGTGCCAGCAGAGGGGACCGTTACTACGAGCAGTACTTC	CASRGDRYYEQYF
TRBV7-2	TRBJ1-5	-	-	TGTGCCAGCAGCTTCGCGACCCAGCCCCAGCATTTT	CASSFATQPQHF